In its sample, the clone carrying this T cell receptor beta chain was seen a few times. These data are taken from a study of cytomegalovirus exposure and HLA in healthy donors. On the study more broadly: Of several hundred genotyped donors, more than 75% clustered with self-reported Caucasian donors.

A multiplex PCR was run with 60 Vbeta primers and 13 Jbeta primers. The method was immunoSEQ multiplex PCR; TCRdb's version includes in-frame clones alone and lacks a portion of them. The table has nearly 100,000 clones, 60% to 80% seen once. The germline V gene has CDR1 MNHEY and CDR2 SVGAGI. V was clipped by 3 bases and J by 6 bases, with 11 bases between them. The CDR3 spans 13 residues. The receptor comes from an older woman in good health and CMV-seropositive. The sample consisted of PBMCs. The J gene is TRBJ1-1, the V gene TRBV6-5; a weak D match, TRBD1 (5 bases). The chain's CDR3 is CASSYGGRAEAFF. Written as DNA, the CDR3 is TGTGCCAGCAGTTATGGGGGGAGGGCTGAAGCTTTCTTT.